The T cell receptor beta chain under discussion was sequenced for a study of cytomegalovirus exposure and HLA in healthy donors. Study results and caveats: Later on, analysis showed that most CMV-associated TCR beta chains appeared to be HLA-restricted. Fewer N-insertions than the approximately 680-donor mean were reportedly shown by an Asian-associated ancestry cluster in a later analysis.

This clone was counted once. Its matching antigen is unknown. V was clipped by 2 bases and J by 2 bases, with 16 bases between them. The CDR3 extends over 17 amino acids. In germline, CDR1 is SNHLY, CDR2 FYNNEI. PCR was performed using 60 Vbeta and 13 Jbeta primers. Sequenced by immunoSEQ multiplex PCR; TCRdb stores in-frame clones only, minus some. The sample lists nearly 300,000 clones, just over 85% occurring once. The receptor was isolated from a man in his forties or fifties in good health and CMV-seropositive. The chain recombines TRBV2 with TRBJ2-1; possibly TRBD2 for D (5 bases). The specimen sequenced was PBMCs. CDR3 in amino acids: CASSETSFEGPYNEQFF. Here the CDR3 DNA reads TGTGCCAGCAGTGAAACCTCCTTTGAGGGTCCCTACAATGAGCAGTTCTTC.